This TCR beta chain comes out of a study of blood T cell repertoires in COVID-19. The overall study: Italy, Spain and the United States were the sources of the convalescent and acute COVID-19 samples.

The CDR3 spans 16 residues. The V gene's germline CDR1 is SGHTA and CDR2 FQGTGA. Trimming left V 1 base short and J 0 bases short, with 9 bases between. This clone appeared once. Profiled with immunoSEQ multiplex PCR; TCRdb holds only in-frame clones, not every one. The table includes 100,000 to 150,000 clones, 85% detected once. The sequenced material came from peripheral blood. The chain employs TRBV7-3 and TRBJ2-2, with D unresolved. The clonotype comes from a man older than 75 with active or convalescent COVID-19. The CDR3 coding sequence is TGTGCCAGCAGCTTAAGTTCCAGATCGAACACCGGGGAGCTGTTTTTT. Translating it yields CASSLSSRSNTGELFF. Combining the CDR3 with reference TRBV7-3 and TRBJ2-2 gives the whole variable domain GAGVSQTPSNKVTEKGKYVELRCDPISGHTALYWYRQSLGQGPEFLIYFQGTGAADDSGLPNDRFFAVRPEGSVSTLKIQRTERGDSAVYLCASSLSSRSNTGELFFGEGSRLTVL.